A single sample gave rise to the 15 T cell receptor beta chains below, sequenced in a study of human T cells and chemical hapten exposure. Time point of the sample: pre-sensitization, week 0. Treatment given: therapeutic diphenylcyclopropenone sensitization with weekly scalp DPC. TCRdb reprocessed the RACE reads with MiXCR, giving one entry per CDR3 protein. This table holds 300,000 to 450,000 distinct CDR3 sequences, 5.1% found once. The sequencing used whole blood, collected in connection with sensitization to the hapten diphenylcyclopropenone (DPC). Receptors were obtained from a woman aged 45-59 years with alopecia areata. Some clones in this sample may be carry-over from other donors' samples.

This clonotype was picked up many times. This chain joins TRBV30 and TRBJ2-1; D unresolved. Germline loops: CDR1 GTSNPN, CDR2 SVGIG (reference sequence). V lost 6 bases, J lost 0 bases, and 12 bases lay in between. The CDR3 consists of 14 residues. The CDR3 DNA follows: TGTGCCTGTCATTTCCCTAGCTCCTACAATGAGCAGTTCTTC. Protein product: CACHFPSSYNEQFF.

The chain joins TRBV29-1 to TRBJ1-6; unclear D gene. Trimming left V 4 bases short and J 5 bases short, with 9 bases between. CDR3 size: 13 residues. Germline CDR1 and CDR2: SQVTM and ANQGSEA. The CDR3 spells CSVGSTNNSPLHF. Here the CDR3 DNA reads TGCAGCGTTGGCTCCACGAATAATTCACCCCTCCACTTT. The variable domain in full, completed from reference TRBV29-1 and TRBJ1-6, reads SAVISQKPSRDICQRGTSLTIQCQVDSQVTMMFWYRQQPGQSLTLIATANQGSEATYESGFVIDKFPISRPNLTFSTLTVSNMSPEDSSIYLCSVGSTNNSPLHFGNGTRLTVT.

The chain joins TRBV10-3 to TRBJ1-5, with 10 bases lining up with TRBD1. V trimming: 6 bases; J trimming: 7 bases; junction bases outside the gene matches: 6. The CDR3 extends over 14 amino acids. Germline V lookup: CDR1 ENHRY, CDR2 SYGVKD. CDR3 region: CAIRGDRGDQPQHF. DNA of the CDR3: TGTGCCATCAGGGGGGACAGGGGCGACCAGCCCCAGCATTTT.

Many counts were recorded for this clonotype. V gene TRBV7-9 combines with J gene TRBJ2-6, with D perhaps TRBD2 (5 bases). This CDR3 spans 18 amino acids. Germline-derived CDR1 and CDR2 are SEHNR and FQNEAQ (reference sequence). V lost 2 bases to trimming and J lost 0 bases, with 14 bases between them. The CDR3 protein is CASSLWYGVSSGANVLTF. The CDR3 DNA reads as TGTGCCAGCAGCTTATGGTACGGGGTTTCCTCTGGGGCCAACGTCCTGACTTTC.

This clonotype was counted many times. The V and J genes are TRBV6-1 and TRBJ2-1; weak D call: TRBD2 (6 bases). The CDR3 loop spans 14 amino acids. Trimming stripped 8 bases from V and 7 bases from J, with 18 bases between. The germline V gene encodes CDR1 MNHNS and CDR2 SASEGT. CDR3 DNA sequence: TGTGCCAGCGGGGACTCTAGCATCTTGAATGAGCAGTTCTTC. It is translated as CASGDSSILNEQFF.

The chain carries TRBV9 and TRBJ2-1, with D unresolved. Germline lookup yields CDR1 SGDLS and CDR2 YYNGEE. Trimming took 4 bases from V and 6 from J, leaving 11 bases between them. The CDR3 totals 13 residues. This chain's CDR3 is CASSPFRSNEQFF. The CDR3 bases are TGTGCCAGCAGCCCCTTCCGCTCCAATGAGCAGTTCTTC.

This clonotype was detected a few times. The chain carries TRBV10-3 and TRBJ2-7; 10 bases fit TRBD2. The junction had 5 bases not matched to a gene; V was cut back by 3 bases and J by 6 bases. CDR3 length: 14 residues. Per the germline V gene, CDR1 is ENHRY and CDR2 is SYGVKD. The CDR3 DNA sequence: TGTGCCATCAGTGAAGCGGGGGGGCGTCTCGAGCAGTACTTC. Protein sequence: CAISEAGGRLEQYF.

Ten or more counts support this clonotype. This sequence joins TRBV29-1 and TRBJ2-2; weak D call: TRBD1 (5 bases). The CDR3 sequence is 13 residues long. The ends were cut back, 2 bases at V and 5 bases at J, with 9 bases in the middle. CDR1 SQVTM and CDR2 ANQGSEA come from the germline V gene. This CDR3 reads CSVEKGQTGELFF. As DNA, the CDR3 is TGCAGCGTTGAAAAGGGGCAAACCGGGGAGCTGTTTTTT.

This clonotype was detected ten times or more. The chain employs TRBV29-1 and TRBJ2-1, with 8 bases that match TRBD2. The CDR3 runs to 13 residues. V shed 6 bases and J 8 bases; nucleotides not matched to a gene: 9. The germline V gene encodes CDR1 SQVTM and CDR2 ANQGSEA. CDR3 bases: TGCAGCGTGCTAGCGGGCGGTACGGATGAGCAGTTCTTC. Its protein is CSVLAGGTDEQFF.

This clonotype was found many times. The V call is TRBV4-3, the J call TRBJ2-7; D tentatively fits TRBD1 or TRBD2 (5 bases each). This CDR3 has 13 residues. Germline CDR1 and CDR2: LGHNA and YSLEER. Trimming stripped 1 base from V and 7 bases from J, with 11 bases between. The CDR3 coding sequence is TGCGCCAGCAGCCAAGCCCCATGGGGGGAGCAGTACTTC. Protein product: CASSQAPWGEQYF.

Ten or more counts support this clonotype. CDR3 nucleotides: TGTGCCAGCAGCTTAACTAGCGGGGGTTACCGCTCCTACGAGCAGTACTTC. Translating it yields CASSLTSGGYRSYEQYF. The V call is TRBV5-4, the J call TRBJ2-7; 11 nucleotides agree with TRBD2. V dropped 2 bases and J dropped 0; count of bases not matched to a gene: 7. This CDR3 has 17 amino acids. CDR1 and CDR2 (germline): SGHNT, YYREEE (reference sequence).

This clonotype was found many times. The chain carries TRBV7-2 and TRBJ2-1; D is unresolved. Germline V gene sequence: CDR1 SGHTA, CDR2 FQGNSA. The CDR3 has 13 amino acids. Trimming took off 1 base at V and 10 bases at J, with 11 bases between the two ends. This CDR3 reads CASSLGAYGEQFF. In DNA form, the CDR3 reads TGTGCCAGCAGCTTAGGGGCGTATGGGGAGCAGTTCTTC.

There are many counts of this clonotype. The rearrangement links TRBV21-1 to TRBJ1-4; the listed D gene, TRBD1, was not tested against the DNA. TRBV21-1 corresponds to a pseudogene. CDR3 size: 14 residues. The CDR3 here is CASSRDRGHEKLFF. The CDR3 DNA reads as TGTGCCAGCAGCAGGGACAGGGGCCATGAAAAACTGTTTTTT.

This clonotype showed up many times. The J gene is TRBJ2-7, the V gene TRBV5-4; TRBD2 matches at 10 bases. The germline V gene encodes CDR1 SGHNT and CDR2 YYREEE (reference sequence). Trimming at V came to 4 bases and at J to 2 bases, leaving 9 bases not matched to a gene. The length of the CDR3 is 16 residues. CDR3 bases: TGTGCCAGCAGCCCGCTAGCGGGAGAGGGGACCTACGAGCAGTACTTC. Protein: CASSPLAGEGTYEQYF.

This clonotype was seen ten or more times. The J gene is TRBJ2-4, the V gene TRBV6-1, with TRBD1 matching 7 bases. V shed 5 bases, J shed 1 base, and the junction held 11 bases outside the gene matches. Germline V gene data show CDR1 as MNHNS and CDR2 as SASEGT. The CDR3 extends over 17 amino acids. This CDR3 is CASSQPIKTGAKNIQYF. The CDR3 DNA follows: TGTGCCAGCAGTCAACCCATCAAGACAGGGGCCAAAAACATTCAGTACTTC.